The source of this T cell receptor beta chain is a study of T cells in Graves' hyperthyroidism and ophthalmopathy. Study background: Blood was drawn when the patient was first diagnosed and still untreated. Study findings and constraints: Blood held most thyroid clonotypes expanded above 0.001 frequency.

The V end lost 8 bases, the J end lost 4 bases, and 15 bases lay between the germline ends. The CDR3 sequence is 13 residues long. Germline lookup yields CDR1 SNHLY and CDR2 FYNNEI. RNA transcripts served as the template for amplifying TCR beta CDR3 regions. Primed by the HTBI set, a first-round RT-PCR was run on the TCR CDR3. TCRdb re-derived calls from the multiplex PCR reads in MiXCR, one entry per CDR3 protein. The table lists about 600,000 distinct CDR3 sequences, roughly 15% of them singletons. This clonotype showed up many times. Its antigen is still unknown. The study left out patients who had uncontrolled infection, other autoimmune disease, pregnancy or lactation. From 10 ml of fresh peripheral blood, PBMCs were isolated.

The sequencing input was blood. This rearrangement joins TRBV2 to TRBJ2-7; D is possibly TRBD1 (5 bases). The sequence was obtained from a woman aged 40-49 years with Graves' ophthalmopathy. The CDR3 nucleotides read TGTGCCAGCGGGGCCCGTTTCTTTTACGAGCAGTACTTC. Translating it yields CASGARFFYEQYF. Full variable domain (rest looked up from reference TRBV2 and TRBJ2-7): EPEVTQTPSHQVTQMGQEVILRCVPISNHLYFYWYRQILGQKVEFLVSFYNNEISEKSEIFDDQFSVERPDGSNFTLKIRSTKLEDSAMYFCASGARFFYEQYFGPGTRLTVT.